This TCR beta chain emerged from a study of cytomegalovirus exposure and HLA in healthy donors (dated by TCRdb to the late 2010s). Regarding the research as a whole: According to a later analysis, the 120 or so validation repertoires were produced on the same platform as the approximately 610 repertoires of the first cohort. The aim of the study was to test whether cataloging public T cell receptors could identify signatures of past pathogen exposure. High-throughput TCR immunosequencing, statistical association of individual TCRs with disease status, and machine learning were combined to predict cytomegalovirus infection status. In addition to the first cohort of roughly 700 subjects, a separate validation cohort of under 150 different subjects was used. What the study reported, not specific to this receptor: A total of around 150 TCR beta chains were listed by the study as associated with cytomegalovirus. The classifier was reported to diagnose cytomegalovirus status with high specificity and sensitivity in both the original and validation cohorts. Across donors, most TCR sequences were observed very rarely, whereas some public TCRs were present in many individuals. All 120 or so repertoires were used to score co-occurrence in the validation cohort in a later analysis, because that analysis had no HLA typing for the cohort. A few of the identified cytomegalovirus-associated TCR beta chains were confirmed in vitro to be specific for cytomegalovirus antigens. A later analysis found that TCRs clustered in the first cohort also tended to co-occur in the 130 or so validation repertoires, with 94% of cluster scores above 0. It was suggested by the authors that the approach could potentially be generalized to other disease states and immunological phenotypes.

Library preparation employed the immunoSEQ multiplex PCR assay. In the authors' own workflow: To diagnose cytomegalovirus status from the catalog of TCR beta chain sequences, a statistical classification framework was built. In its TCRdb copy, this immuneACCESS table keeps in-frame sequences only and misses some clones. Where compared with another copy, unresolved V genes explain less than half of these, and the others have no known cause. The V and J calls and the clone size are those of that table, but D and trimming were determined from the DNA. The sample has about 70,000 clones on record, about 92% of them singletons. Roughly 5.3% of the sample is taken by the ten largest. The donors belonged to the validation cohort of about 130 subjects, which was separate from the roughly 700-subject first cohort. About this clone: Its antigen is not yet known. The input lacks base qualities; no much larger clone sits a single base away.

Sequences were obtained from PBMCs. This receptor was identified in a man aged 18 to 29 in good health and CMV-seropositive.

The CDR3 protein sequence reads: CASSMGLASDTQYF. The DNA sequence is given as TGTGCCAGTAGTATGGGTCTAGCGTCAGATACGCAGTATTTT. The V gene is TRBV19 and the J gene is TRBJ2-3; TRBD2 could be the D gene, as 6 bases match. The CDR3 numbers 14 residues from cysteine through phenylalanine. Only the CDR3 part of the read is kept: 42 bases, read in frame from the first base. V was cut back by 3 bases and J by 4 bases, leaving a gap of 11 bases between them. For CDR1 and CDR2, the germline V gene (reference sequence) lists LNHDA and SQIVND.